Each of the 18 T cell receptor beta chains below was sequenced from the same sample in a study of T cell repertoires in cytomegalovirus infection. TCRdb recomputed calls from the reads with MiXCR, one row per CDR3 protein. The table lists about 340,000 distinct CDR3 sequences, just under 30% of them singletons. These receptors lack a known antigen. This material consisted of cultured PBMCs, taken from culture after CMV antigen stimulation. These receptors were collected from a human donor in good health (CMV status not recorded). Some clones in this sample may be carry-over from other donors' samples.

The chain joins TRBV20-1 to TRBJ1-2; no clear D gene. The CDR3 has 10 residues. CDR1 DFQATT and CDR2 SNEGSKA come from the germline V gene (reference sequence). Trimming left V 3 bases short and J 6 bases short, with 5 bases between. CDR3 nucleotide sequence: TGCAGTGCTAGTGACGATGGCTACACCTTC. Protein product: CSASDDGYTF.

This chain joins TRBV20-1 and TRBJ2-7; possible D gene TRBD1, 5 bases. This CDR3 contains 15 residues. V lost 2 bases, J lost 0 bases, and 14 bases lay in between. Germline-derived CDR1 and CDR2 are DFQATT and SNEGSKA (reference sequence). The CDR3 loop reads CSARLLGLSSYEQYF. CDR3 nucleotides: TGCAGTGCTAGATTACTGGGGCTCTCCTCCTACGAGCAGTACTTC.

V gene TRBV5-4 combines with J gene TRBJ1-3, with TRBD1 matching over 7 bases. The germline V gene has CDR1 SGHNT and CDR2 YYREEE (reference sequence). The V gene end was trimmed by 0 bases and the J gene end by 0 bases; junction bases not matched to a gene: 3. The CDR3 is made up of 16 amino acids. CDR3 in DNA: TGTGCCAGCAGCTTGGGACAGGGTAACTCTGGAAACACCATATATTTT. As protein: CASSLGQGNSGNTIYF.

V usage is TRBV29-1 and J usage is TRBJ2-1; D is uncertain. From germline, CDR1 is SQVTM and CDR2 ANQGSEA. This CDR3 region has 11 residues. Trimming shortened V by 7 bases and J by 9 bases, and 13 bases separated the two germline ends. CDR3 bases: TGCAGCGCCGCATTGGGCACTGAGCAGTTCTTC. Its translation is CSAALGTEQFF.

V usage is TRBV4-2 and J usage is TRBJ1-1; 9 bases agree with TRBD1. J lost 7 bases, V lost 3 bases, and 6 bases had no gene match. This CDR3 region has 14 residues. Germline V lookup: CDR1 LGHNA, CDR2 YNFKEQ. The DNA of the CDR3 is TGTGCCAGCAGCCAGCCACAGGGGGCGTTTGAAGCTTTCTTT. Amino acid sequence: CASSQPQGAFEAFF.

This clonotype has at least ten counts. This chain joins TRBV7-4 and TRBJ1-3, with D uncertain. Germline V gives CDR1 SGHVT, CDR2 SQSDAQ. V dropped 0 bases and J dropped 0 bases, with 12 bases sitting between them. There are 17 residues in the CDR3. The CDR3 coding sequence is TGTGCCAGCAGCTTAGCCGTCTCGCCGAGCTCTGGAAACACCATATATTTT. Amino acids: CASSLAVSPSSGNTIYF.

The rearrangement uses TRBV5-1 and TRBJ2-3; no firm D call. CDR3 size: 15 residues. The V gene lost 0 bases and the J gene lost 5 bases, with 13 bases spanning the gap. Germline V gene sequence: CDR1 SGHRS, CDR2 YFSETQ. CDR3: CASSLDRQIGDTQYF. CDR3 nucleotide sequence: TGCGCCAGCAGCTTGGACAGACAAATAGGAGATACGCAGTATTTT.

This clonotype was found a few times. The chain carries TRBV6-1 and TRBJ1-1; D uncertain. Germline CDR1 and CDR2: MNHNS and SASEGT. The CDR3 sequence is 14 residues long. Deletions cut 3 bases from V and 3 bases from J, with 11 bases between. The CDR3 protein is CASSDLGWDTEAFF. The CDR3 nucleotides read TGTGCCAGCAGTGATCTAGGGTGGGACACTGAAGCTTTCTTT.

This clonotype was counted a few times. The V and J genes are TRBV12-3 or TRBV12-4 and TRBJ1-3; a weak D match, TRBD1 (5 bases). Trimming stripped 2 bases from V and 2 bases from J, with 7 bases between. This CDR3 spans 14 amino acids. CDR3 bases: TGTGCCAGCAGTTTATGGGGGGCTGGAAACACCATATATTTT. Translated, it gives CASSLWGAGNTIYF.

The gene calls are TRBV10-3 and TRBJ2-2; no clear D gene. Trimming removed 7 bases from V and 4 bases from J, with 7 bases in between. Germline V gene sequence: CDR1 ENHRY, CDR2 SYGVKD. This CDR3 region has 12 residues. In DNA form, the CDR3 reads TGTGCCATCACCTCTCCCACCGGGGAGCTGTTTTTT. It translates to CAITSPTGELFF.

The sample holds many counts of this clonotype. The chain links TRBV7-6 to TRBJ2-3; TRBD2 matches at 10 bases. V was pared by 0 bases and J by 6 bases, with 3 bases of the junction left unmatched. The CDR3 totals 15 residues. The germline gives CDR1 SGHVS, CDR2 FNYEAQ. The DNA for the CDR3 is TGTGCCAGCAGCTTAGCGAGCGGGGGGGGGGATACGCAGTATTTT. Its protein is CASSLASGGGDTQYF.

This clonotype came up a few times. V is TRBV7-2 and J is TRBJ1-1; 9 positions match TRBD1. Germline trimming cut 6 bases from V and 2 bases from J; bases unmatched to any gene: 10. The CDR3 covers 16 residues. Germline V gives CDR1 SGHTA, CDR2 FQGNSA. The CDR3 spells CASSLGQGPFNTEAFF. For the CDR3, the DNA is TGTGCCAGCAGTCTTGGACAGGGGCCCTTTAACACTGAAGCTTTCTTT.

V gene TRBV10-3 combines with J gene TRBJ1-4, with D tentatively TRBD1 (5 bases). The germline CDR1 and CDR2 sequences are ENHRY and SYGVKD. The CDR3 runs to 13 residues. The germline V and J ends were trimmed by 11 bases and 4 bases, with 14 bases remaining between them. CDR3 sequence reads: CAAANRSNEKLFF. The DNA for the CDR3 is TGTGCCGCCGCCAACAGGAGTAATGAAAAACTGTTTTTT.

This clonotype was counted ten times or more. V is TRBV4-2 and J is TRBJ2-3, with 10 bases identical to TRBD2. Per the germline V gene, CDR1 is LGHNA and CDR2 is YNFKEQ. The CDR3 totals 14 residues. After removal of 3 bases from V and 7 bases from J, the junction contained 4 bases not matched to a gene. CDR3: CASSQSGRGHTQYF. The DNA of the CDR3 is TGTGCCAGCAGCCAGAGCGGGAGGGGCCATACGCAGTATTTT.

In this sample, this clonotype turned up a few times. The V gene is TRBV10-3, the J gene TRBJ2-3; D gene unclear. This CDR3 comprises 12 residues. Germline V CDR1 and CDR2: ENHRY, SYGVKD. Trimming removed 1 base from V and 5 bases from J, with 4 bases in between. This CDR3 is CAISEFGDTQYF. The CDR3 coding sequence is TGTGCCATCAGTGAGTTCGGAGATACGCAGTATTTT.

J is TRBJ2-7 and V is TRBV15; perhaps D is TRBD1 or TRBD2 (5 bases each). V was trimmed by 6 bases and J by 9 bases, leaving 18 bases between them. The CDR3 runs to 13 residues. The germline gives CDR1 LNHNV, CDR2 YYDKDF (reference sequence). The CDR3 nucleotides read TGTGCCACCAGTAGGACGGGGCCTACGAGGCAGTACTTC. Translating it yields CATSRTGPTRQYF.

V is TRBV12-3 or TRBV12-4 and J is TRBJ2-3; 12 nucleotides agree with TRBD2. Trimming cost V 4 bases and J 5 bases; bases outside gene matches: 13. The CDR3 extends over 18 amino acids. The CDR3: CASSSPATSGRVGDTQYF. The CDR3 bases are TGTGCCAGCAGTTCCCCCGCGACTAGCGGGAGAGTTGGAGATACGCAGTATTTT.

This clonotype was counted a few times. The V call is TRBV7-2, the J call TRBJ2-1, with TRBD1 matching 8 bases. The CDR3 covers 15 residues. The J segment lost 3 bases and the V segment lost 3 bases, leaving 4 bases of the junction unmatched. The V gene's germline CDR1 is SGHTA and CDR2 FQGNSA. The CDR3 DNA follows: TGTGCCAGCAGCTTGTCGGGACAGGTCTACAATGAGCAGTTCTTC. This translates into CASSLSGQVYNEQFF.